This TCR beta chain was recovered during a study of blood T cell repertoires in COVID-19. Study context: COVID-19 samples from acute and convalescent phases originated in the United States, Italy and Spain. From T cells, B-cell-depleted T cells, or PBMCs came the material, which was cDNA or gDNA.

In the study's own analysis: Researchers report that nucleated cell counts were estimated from reference gene primer amplification. TCRdb keeps only in-frame clones here, not all; method: immunoSEQ multiplex PCR. V and J calls and clone size follow that table, whereas D and trimming were derived from the DNA. The table has fewer than 140,000 clones, 84% seen once. CDR3 size: 16 residues. This clone was observed once. The sequence came from a woman between 55 and 75 years old with acute or convalescent COVID-19. The chain combines TRBV21-1 with TRBJ2-5; the table's D call of TRBD2 was not tested on the DNA. TRBV21-1 is a pseudogene segment. The material sequenced was peripheral blood. CDR3 protein: CASRSRLAGGQETQYF. The CDR3 region has the DNA TGTGCCAGCAGGAGTAGACTAGCGGGAGGGCAAGAGACCCAGTACTTC.